The sequence of this TCR beta chain was determined in a study of Ad26.COV2.S vaccination and SARS-CoV-2 variants (dated by TCRdb to about 2021). About the investigation overall: Donors in the vaccine arm were drawn from COV1001, a multicentre, randomized, double-blind, placebo-controlled phase I-IIa trial testing Ad26.COV2.S in healthy adults. Dosing of Ad26.COV2.S was intramuscular, at either 5x10^10 or 1x10^11 viral particles, delivered as one shot or as two shots spaced 56 days apart. The specificity and breadth of SARS-CoV-2-reactive T cell receptors after Ad26.COV2.S vaccination were assessed by TCRbeta repertoire sequencing. A total of 32 samples were included in the TCR-sequenced set, comprising around 19 Ad26.COV2.S vaccine recipients, 5 placebo recipients and 8 SARS-CoV-2 convalescent individuals. Trial participants were randomized into five groups of five: low-dose or high-dose Ad26.COV2.S given once or twice, or placebo on both occasions. Investigators remained blinded to trial group allocation during experiments and outcome assessment.

The sample's treatment or condition, from its label and the paper: 15 to 20 received Ad26.COV2.S at low or high dose, single or two shots; roughly five received placebo; per-sample allocation not given. Repertoires of vaccine and placebo recipients were sequenced from samples taken on day 63 after the first injection. Between 29 July and 7 August 2020, Cohort 1b enrolled about two dozen adults aged 18-55 years at one site in Boston, USA. Ad26.COV2.S consisted of a replication-incompetent adenovirus type 26 vector by which a prefusion-stabilized SARS-CoV-2 spike protein from the original Wuhan strain was expressed. Study-level results and caveats: Spike-specific TCR breadth was higher in Ad26.COV2.S recipients than in placebo recipients (P = 0.0014). Comparing responses between vaccine doses or regimens was not something the study was powered to do. The authors noted that the TCR breadth and depth analyses may have underestimated total T cell responses. Vaccine and placebo recipients had similar non-spike TCR breadth, a finding consistent with the vaccine containing only spike. After vaccination, spike-specific CD8+ and CD4+ T cell responses were reported to show substantial breadth.

Reading the germline V gene (reference sequence) gives CDR1 LNHDA and CDR2 SQIVND. The CDR3 sequence holds 15 residues, the cysteine and phenylalanine included. Only CDR3 DNA is held: 45 bases, read in frame from base 1. Clipping removes 6 bases from V and 2 bases from J, with 7 as the unmatched junction base count. The immunoSEQ Assay was the method used to sequence TCRbeta CDR3 regions. After extraction, genomic DNA underwent amplification by bias-controlled multiplex PCR, followed by high-throughput sequencing. Per the authors' processing: To quantify the absolute abundance of each unique TCRbeta CDR3 region, sequences were collapsed and filtered. T cell fraction was estimated by normalizing TCRbeta template counts to usable DNA, with usable DNA measured through amplification of reference genes found in all nucleated cells. Repertoire TCRs were annotated as SARS-CoV-2-specific when V gene, CDR3 amino acid sequence and J gene were exactly matched to a known reactive TCR set. The reference SARS-CoV-2 TCR set was obtained from MIRA and was filtered for enrichment in COVID-19-positive ImmuneCODE repertoires, whereby public or cross-reactive TCRs were removed. Using the MIRA antigens, annotated TCRs were further analysed by specific ORF or by position within an ORF. Depth was the summed frequency of annotated unique rearrangements, while breadth was defined as annotated unique rearrangements over total unique productive rearrangements. Two-sided Wilcoxon rank-sum tests were used to compare TCR breadth between groups. Held by TCRdb, this immuneACCESS table contains in-frame sequences only and omits some clones. Under half of the omission traces to an unresolved V gene where checked; the cause of the rest is unknown. D and trimming were read from the DNA, whereas the V and J calls and clone size are those reported in that table. The sample table lists about 440,000 clones, 87% of them with a count of one. Of the sample, 13% falls within the top ten clones.

Turning to this clone: Its antigen remains undetermined. No base quality information exists; no much larger clone differs at one position.

This receptor was taken from a person between 18 and 65 years old who received the Ad26.COV2.S COVID-19 vaccine or a placebo. The starting material was peripheral blood, obtained in a trial of Ad26.COV2.S vaccine versus placebo. The receptor chain draws on TRBV19 and TRBJ1-5; 7 bases in between match TRBD1. The CDR3 protein sequence reads: CASRSTGWGNQPQHF. The DNA is TGTGCCAGTAGGTCGACAGGGTGGGGCAATCAGCCCCAGCATTTT.